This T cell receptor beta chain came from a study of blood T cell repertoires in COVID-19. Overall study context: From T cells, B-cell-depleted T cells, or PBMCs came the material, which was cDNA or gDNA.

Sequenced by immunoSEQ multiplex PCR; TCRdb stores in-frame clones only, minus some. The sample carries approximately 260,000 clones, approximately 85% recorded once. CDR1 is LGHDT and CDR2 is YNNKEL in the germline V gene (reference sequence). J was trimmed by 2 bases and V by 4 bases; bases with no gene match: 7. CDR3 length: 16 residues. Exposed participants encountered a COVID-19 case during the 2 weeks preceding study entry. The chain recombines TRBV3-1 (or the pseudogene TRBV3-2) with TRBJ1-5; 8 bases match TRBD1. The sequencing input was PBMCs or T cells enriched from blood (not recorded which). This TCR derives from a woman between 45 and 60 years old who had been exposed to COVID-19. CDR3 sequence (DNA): TGTGCCAGCAGCCCCGGGACAGGTGGAGGCAATCAGCCCCAGCATTTT. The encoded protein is CASSPGTGGGNQPQHF.